Sequencing of this T cell receptor (beta chain) was carried out in a study of CD4 and CD8 cells across lung adenocarcinoma regions. Samples came from patients with localized non-small cell lung adenocarcinoma. TCRdb re-called the PCR reads through MiXCR, storing one row per CDR3 protein. In the table there are roughly 10,000 distinct CDR3 sequences, roughly 50% of which are singletons. This CDR3 has 13 residues. The V gene's germline CDR1 is MNHEY and CDR2 SVGAGI. V was pared by 0 bases and J by 9 bases, with 9 bases between. This clonotype turned up a few times. The sample consisted of CD8+ T cells from the margin of a lung tumor. This receptor was identified in a female donor with lung adenocarcinoma. The CD4 and CD8 labels of this study may be unreliable. The chain joins TRBV6-5 to TRBJ2-1, with D perhaps TRBD1 (6 bases). The CDR3 DNA reads TGTGCCAGCAGTTACTCCCAGGGGCTTGAGCAGTTCTTC. Protein product: CASSYSQGLEQFF.